The source of this TCR beta chain is a study of T cell responses to AZD1222 COVID-19 vaccine. Study outcomes and limitations: Spike-wide coverage was observed for vaccine-associated CD4 TCRs, with dominant responses at 160-218 and 743-854.

Libraries were prepared by immunoSEQ multiplex PCR; TCRdb keeps only in-frame clonotypes and omits some of them. The sample consists of about 97,000 clones, about 88% of them appearing once. In regard to this clone: Antigen specificity is unknown.

Germline loops: CDR1 LNHDA, CDR2 SQIVND (reference sequence). CDR3 length: 16 residues. V was cut by 5 bases and J by 3 bases, with 17 bases left in between. V usage is TRBV19 and J usage is TRBJ1-5; possible D gene TRBD1, 6 bases. The specimen comprised peripheral blood, sampled on day 0 of AZD1222 vaccination. This TCR derives from an adult in good health. CDR3 in amino acids: CASSLQGHGYNQPQHF. CDR3 in DNA: TGTGCCAGTAGTTTACAGGGACACGGGTACAATCAGCCCCAGCATTTT.